Sequencing of this TCR beta chain was carried out in a study of CD8 T cells in ankylosing spondylitis. V dropped 4 bases and J dropped 1 base, with 7 bases sitting between them. The CDR3 totals 13 residues. Germline V CDR1 and CDR2: MNHEY, SVGEGT. Of note for this clonotype: Its target is not known.

The authors made TCR beta libraries by quantitative 5'-RACE with molecular barcodes. TCRdb reanalysed the 5' RACE reads using MiXCR and keeps one entry per CDR3 protein. The table shows 350,000 or so distinct CDR3 sequences, with around a tenth occurring only once. Notes on the study in general: Reportedly, matched ankylosing spondylitis synovial fluid was significantly enriched for disease-linked clones.

This clonotype originated in a female donor with ankylosing spondylitis or in good health (not recorded which). Sequenced: blood, either unsorted or a sorted T cell fraction (not recorded which). J is TRBJ2-5 and V is TRBV6-2 or TRBV6-3; D remains unclear. The CDR3 nucleotides read TGTGCCAGCAGTTCGGAAGGCCAAGAGACCCAGTACTTC. Its translation: CASSSEGQETQYF.